This T cell receptor beta chain originates from a study of T cell responses to AZD1222 COVID-19 vaccine. Study conclusions and caveats: Sampling that yielded the repertoires occurred only after the peak T cell response. Reports indicate that nearly half of spike-specific TCRs are directed at unmutated variant regions.

CDR1 is SGHRS and CDR2 is YFSETQ in the germline V gene. Trimming stripped 4 bases from V and 0 bases from J, with 13 bases between. The CDR3 has 16 residues. A remark on this clone: Its antigen is unidentified.

Profiled with immunoSEQ multiplex PCR; TCRdb holds only in-frame clones, not every one. The profile covers approximately 76,000 clones, with roughly 80% appearing a single time and 2.5% to 3% taken by the ten largest. The chain uses TRBV5-1 and TRBJ2-2; D ambiguous. The origin of this receptor is an adult in good health. The sample was peripheral blood, taken on day 0 of AZD1222 vaccination. The CDR3 bases are TGCGCCAGCAGCCTCGGACCCATTGCGAACACCGGGGAGCTGTTTTTT. It encodes CASSLGPIANTGELFF. The full variable domain, its missing parts supplied by reference TRBV5-1 and TRBJ2-2, is KAGVTQTPRYLIKTRGQQVTLSCSPISGHRSVSWYQQTPGQGLQFLFEYFSETQRNKGNFPGRFSGRQFSNSRSEMNVSTLELGDSALYLCASSLGPIANTGELFFGEGSRLTVL.